This paragraph reports one TCR beta chain. Its antigen is not identified. TCRdb's copy holds only in-frame clones and misses some; the assay was immunoSEQ multiplex PCR. The sample lists some 30,000 clones; nearly 90% were seen once. The sample originates from a study of T cells in tuberculosis. As for the study in general: PBMC were archived before or within 7 days of starting treatment. Study results and caveats: GEM motif frequencies gave approximately 70% accuracy; the GMM repertoire gave roughly 90%.

Described time point: new active TB diagnosis, blood taken before or within 7 days of starting treatment. Positive smear microscopy and/or M. tuberculosis culture confirmed active disease. Germline lookup yields CDR1 MDHEN and CDR2 SYDVKM. This CDR3 has 17 amino acids. V gave up 5 bases and J gave up 4 bases, with 23 bases separating them. The chain recombines TRBV28 with TRBJ1-1; D ambiguous. Sequenced material: PBMCs, taken at tuberculosis diagnosis. The clonotype was recovered from an adult with tuberculosis. The CDR3 is CASSPRTPAGLTTEAFF. DNA of the CDR3: TGTGCCAGCAGTCCCCGAACACCGGCGGGGTTGACCACTGAAGCTTTCTTT.